This T cell receptor beta chain was obtained from a study of T-cell reconstitution after alpha-beta-depleted transplantation in children. Molecular barcoding with unique molecular identifiers was used for the TCRbeta library. TCRdb re-called the PCR reads with MiXCR, one entry per CDR3 protein. The data hold some 290,000 distinct CDR3 sequences, with 9.9% observed a single time. This CDR3 has 13 residues. Looked up from germline, CDR1 is MNHEY and CDR2 is SVGAGI. Trimming removed 2 bases from V and 3 bases from J, with 8 bases in between. This clonotype was found a few times. This TCR came from a human donor who donated a stem cell graft to a child with SCID. The chain uses TRBV6-5 and TRBJ2-7; a possible D gene is TRBD1 (6 bases). The specimen comprised PBMCs from the stem cell graft donor, sampled from the stem cell graft. CDR3 protein: CASSYAQGYEQYF. CDR3 DNA sequence: TGTGCCAGCAGTTACGCACAGGGCTACGAGCAGTACTTC.